This TCR beta chain stems from a study of cytomegalovirus exposure and HLA in healthy donors (dated by TCRdb to the late 2010s). A note on the overall study: According to an earlier analysis of a few hundred of the donors, roughly 180 million T cells yielded roughly 110 million unique TCR beta sequences and about 300 Gb of sequence data. Approximately 310 gigabases of sequencing data and approximately 85 million unique TCR sequences were included in an early release covering roughly 600 HLA-typed donors. The genetic ancestry cluster associated with self-reported Caucasian donors included 70% to 85% of the roughly 360 genotyped donors. The aim of the study was to test whether cataloging public T cell receptors could identify signatures of past pathogen exposure. Using immunosequencing, the study profiled T cell repertoires from roughly 650 subjects and related those repertoires to cytomegalovirus serostatus. Along with the roughly 670-subject first cohort, a separate validation cohort of approximately 110 different subjects was used. High-throughput TCR immunosequencing, statistical association of individual TCRs with disease status, and machine learning were combined to predict cytomegalovirus infection status. To study patterns of TCR occurrence, a later analysis re-analyzed previously published TCR beta repertoires from more than 550 donors and added high-resolution HLA genotyping. Rather than drawing on any new phenotypic data, the later analysis identified candidate immune exposures from TCR beta sequences and the way those sequences occurred across donors. An earlier analysis of approximately 500 of the donors applied high-throughput TCR beta sequencing to assess whether each TCR beta V gene segment acted as functional or pseudogenic. Donor age, sex, ethnicity and CMV serostatus were collected together with the repertoire data. Genome-wide SNP genotypes for about 55% of the roughly 670 donors were used in a later genetic analysis, which treated that subset as a discovery cohort. All discovery cohort repertoires had been generated on a single sequencing platform. Class I and class II HLA loci were covered by the typing at four-digit resolution. The number of donors typed differed by locus, with 629-630 for A, B, C, DRB1 and DQB1, roughly 520 for DQA1, about 610 for DPA1, and around 450 for DPB1. Four to six DR-DQ haplotypes were handled as single units for association and clustering, since linkage in the cohort was strong. Among roughly 400 genotyped donors of the cohort, an average of roughly 240,000 unique TCR beta nucleotide sequences were sequenced per donor, roughly a sixth of them non-productive. Broad study findings and their caveats: The 87-base-pair reads could not distinguish some IMGT-functional V segments, including TRBV6-2 and TRBV6-3, so those segments were excluded. According to a later analysis, TCR association rates differed among HLA loci, with DRB1 alleles showing the most associated TCRs and HLA-C alleles showing the fewest. HLA typing was unavailable for some donors at each locus, so association tests used only the typed subset. In a later genetic analysis, a missense DCLRE1C variant was associated with V-gene and J-gene trimming of TCR beta chains, and the association was replicated in an independent cohort. Most TCR sequences were seen in very few donors, while some public TCRs were found in many individuals. In a later analysis, most CMV-associated TCR beta chains were found to appear HLA-restricted, with HLA associations seemingly driven largely by CMV exposure. A group of highly shared sequence variants was considered likely to be a technical artifact of the sequencing pipeline. Assigning TCR associations to individual alleles was difficult when HLA alleles, especially DR and DQ, strongly co-occurred. The authors suggested that the approach could potentially be generalized to other disease states and immunological phenotypes. The classifier was reported to diagnose cytomegalovirus status with high specificity and sensitivity in both the original cohort and the validation cohort. Linkage disequilibrium might explain the correlated functional status among segregating V segments, but an unknown experimental factor could not be excluded. A later analysis found that HLA-associated TCR beta chains were more clonally expanded and had lower generation probabilities than equally common non-associated chains. A total of 150 to 200 TCR beta chains were listed by the study as associated with cytomegalovirus. The presence/absence analyses assumed that sequencing depth was roughly uniform across donors, and that assumption may not be true. The cohort was sequenced for TCR beta chains only, and without alpha or paired-chain data the features that could be detected were limited. Specific HLA alleles were associated with 16,951 TCR beta sequences at a false discovery rate of 0.05 in a later analysis. A later analysis reported that several top co-occurrence clusters appeared linked to parvovirus B19, influenza, CMV and Epstein-Barr virus. In vitro tests confirmed that a few of the cytomegalovirus-associated TCR beta chains recognize cytomegalovirus antigens. CMV serostatus was the only immune exposure information available for the cohort. Because counts were too low, 15 or so rarely observed V segments, including chromosome 9 orphons, were excluded from the earlier analysis of some 590 of the donors. In an earlier analysis of approximately 590 of the donors, most TCR beta V segments appeared in productive rearrangements about 87% or about 30% of the time, broadly matching IMGT annotations. A further reported finding was that TCR beta sequences accurately predicted the HLA-A and HLA-B alleles for most subjects in the first cohort. A later genetic analysis reported fewer N-insertions in productive TCRs among donors in an Asian-associated ancestry cluster than the approximately 670-donor mean.

The cohort was made up of several hundred healthy bone marrow donors. At the time of sampling, all cohort members were nominally healthy, though unrecorded immune exposures were likely present. The donor tested CMV seropositive and was one of the 289 seropositive cohort members. Each donor provided a peripheral blood sample, and peripheral blood mononuclear cells were used for TCR beta sequencing. Genomic DNA extraction from the blood cell samples was performed with the Qiagen DNeasy Blood Extraction Kit. Libraries were made using the immunoSEQ multiplex PCR assay. The multiplex PCR relied on a mix of 60 forward primers for TCR Vbeta segments and 13 reverse primers for TCR Jbeta segments. The CDR3 region of rearranged TCR beta genes was amplified from genomic DNA with a multiplex PCR assay. The amplified TCR beta libraries were sequenced on the Illumina HiSeq System as 87-base-pair reads. The original pipeline was this. A later analysis tallied roughly 76 million unique TCR beta chains across the 666 repertoires, and approximately 11 million of those chains were shared by two or more donors. A nearest-neighbor algorithm error-corrected the raw reads and collapsed the reads into unique sequences, merging closely related sequences to remove PCR and sequencing errors. Alignment of CDR3 sequences to IMGT reference sequences was used to assign V, D and J gene segments. For a sequence to be retained, at least a six-nucleotide match to both a V gene segment and a J gene segment was required. Rearrangements were called productive when the CDR3 lacked stop codons and stayed in frame with V and J; all others were non-productive. CDR3 was defined according to IMGT convention as the region running from the second conserved V-encoded cysteine to the conserved J-encoded phenylalanine. The earlier analysis of some 540 of the donors excluded any sequence lacking an unambiguous match to a single V gene segment. In an earlier analysis of 587 of the donors, V segments were called functional above 56.7% productive rearrangements and were called segregating when the between-donor standard deviation exceeded 5%. To diagnose cytomegalovirus status from the catalog of TCR beta chain sequences, a statistical classification framework was built. In a later analysis, V and J genes were assigned by comparing TCR nucleotide sequences against IMGT/GENE-DB human TR gene sequences. Using the TCRdist pipeline, a later analysis assigned CDR3 sequences along with most-parsimonious VDJ recombination scenarios. In a later analysis, every TCR beta chain was defined by the combination of its CDR3 amino acid sequence and its V-gene family, and reads without a unique V-gene family were dropped. As a way to deal with suspected cross-contamination and a sequencing artifact, a later analysis dropped nearly 600 nucleotide sequences that were highly shared and had low generation probability. In a later analysis, a clonal expansion index was calculated for each public chain from normalized within-repertoire ranks of inferred template counts. A later analysis computed generation probabilities with a VDJ recombination model fitted to out-of-frame rearrangements, and checked the results against IGoR. In a later analysis, TCR-TCR, TCR-HLA and TCR-CMV co-occurrence was scored with hypergeometric tests, and a repertoire-size bias correction was applied to TCR pairs. In a later analysis, false discovery rates were estimated by permuting HLA or CMV assignments 20 times. In a later analysis, co-occurring TCRs were grouped using DBSCAN, and TCRdist sequence similarity was added for clustering within HLA-allele-positive subsets. Co-occurrence clustering excluded repertoires with fewer than 30,000 or more than 120,000 public chains, plus five with anomalous nucleotide sharing. The immuneACCESS repertoire file appears here via TCRdb, limited to in-frame rearrangements. These files lack a portion of the clones; in checked studies, under half of the deficit traces to unresolved V genes, and the cause of the others is not known. That table is the source of V, J and clone size, and D and trimming were worked out from the DNA. The sample table contains about 180,000 clones; only one count was recorded for about 85% of them. The ten biggest clones cover around 1.4% of the sample.

A note on this clone: Its target antigen remains unknown. Per-nucleotide qualities are absent, and no much larger clonotype sits a single base away.

Trimming removed 4 bases from V and 2 bases from J, leaving 13 bases between the germline ends. Per the germline V gene, MRHNA is the CDR1 and SNTAGT is the CDR2. The CDR3 spans 15 residues, from the cysteine through the phenylalanine. Of the read, only the CDR3 DNA is kept; its 45 bases are in frame from base 1. The clonotype originates from a girl aged 10-17 years in good health and CMV-seropositive. The chain is made from TRBV6-4 and TRBJ2-3; no D gene call is confident. The specimen was PBMCs. CDR3 sequence: CASSVLHNTTDTQYF. The DNA reads as follows: TGTGCCAGCAGTGTCTTACATAATACCACAGATACGCAGTATTTT.